Listed below are T cell receptor beta chains from one sample, sequenced in a study of chemoradiotherapy in HPV16-positive cancers. Some clones are missing from TCRdb's copy, which holds only in-frame ones; the method was immunoSEQ multiplex PCR. The top ten clones hold about 7.5% of a sample with approximately 1,600 clones, 80% of them seen once. Sequences were derived from tumor tissue, sampled from a patient who underwent chemoradiotherapy. The receptors were sampled from a human donor with HPV-associated anogenital cancer. Each CDR3 is given with its conserved first and last residue. Fields, in order: clone size, D gene, V gene, J gene, CDR3 DNA, CDR3 protein. The D gene is left open where the match is weak. Clone sizes are given selectively: once, few, many, or a class where the clone is expanded.

few	.	TRBV4-3	TRBJ1-1	TGCGCCAGCAGCCACGATATGAGTTCGAACACTGAAGCTTTCTTT	CASSHDMSSNTEAFF
.	TRBD2	TRBV5-1	TRBJ2-3	TGCGCCAGCAGCTTGGTACTAGCGGGAACTCGGGCAGATACGCAGTATTTT	CASSLVLAGTRADTQYF
few	.	TRBV10-3	TRBJ1-5	TGTGCCATCAGTGAGTCCCCGGGGGGGAGTCAGCCCCAGCATTTT	CAISESPGGSQPQHF
few	.	TRBV5-5	TRBJ1-5	TGTGCCAGCAGCTTTGGGGTTTCTAGCAATCAGCCCCAGCATTTT	CASSFGVSSNQPQHF
.	.	TRBV7-2	TRBJ1-5	TGTGCCAGCAGCTTCCAGGTCAATCAGCCCCAGCATTTT	CASSFQVNQPQHF
few	.	TRBV2	TRBJ1-5	TGTGCCAGCAGTGAAACCCGGCAGTACCAGCCCCAGCATTTT	CASSETRQYQPQHF
.	.	TRBV4-2	TRBJ2-3	TGTGCCAGCAGCCAACCCAGGGACCTGAGCACAGATACGCAGTATTTT	CASSQPRDLSTDTQYF
.	.	TRBV19	TRBJ2-7	TGTGCCAGTAGTATTCGGAAGACGGGACCCCTCGAGCAGTACTTC	CASSIRKTGPLEQYF
.	TRBD1	TRBV27	TRBJ2-7	TGTGCCAGCACCGAGATTTTCGGGACAGGGACCTCGGGCGAGCAGTACTTC	CASTEIFGTGTSGEQYF
.	.	TRBV27	TRBJ1-2	TGTGCCAGCAGTTCAACCGGTGGGAGGTATTATGGCTACACCTTC	CASSSTGGRYYGYTF
.	.	TRBV2	TRBJ2-3	TGTGCCACCTCGTCATCGGGGCAGGGGGATACGCAGTATTTT	CATSSSGQGDTQYF
.	.	TRBV27	TRBJ2-1	TGTGCCAGCACTCTGGGGGGCGCCTACAATGAGCAGTTCTTC	CASTLGGAYNEQFF
.	.	TRBV2	TRBJ2-2	TGTGCCAGCAGTGGATCAGGTGCGGGGACCGGGGAGCTGTTTTTT	CASSGSGAGTGELFF
once	TRBD1	TRBV19	TRBJ2-1	TGTGCCAGTAGTATAGATACAGGGGGCTACAATGAGCAGTTCTTC	CASSIDTGGYNEQFF
.	.	TRBV6-5	TRBJ1-4	TGTGCCAGCAGTTCCTCCTGGTTAGCAGCTAATGAAAAACTGTTTTTT	CASSSSWLAANEKLFF
few	TRBD2	TRBV6-1	TRBJ2-5	TGTGCCAGCAGTGCTCTAGCGGGGACCCAAAGTCTAACCCAGTACTTC	CASSALAGTQSLTQYF
.	.	TRBV9	TRBJ2-1	TGTGCCAGCAGCGTAGGGGGCCATGAGCAGTTCTTC	CASSVGGHEQFF
.	.	TRBV9	TRBJ1-2	TGTGCCAGCAGCGGCAACTCAGGGAGACGTGGCCTTAACTATGGCTACACCTTC	CASSGNSGRRGLNYGYTF
.	TRBD1	TRBV2	TRBJ1-2	TGTGCCAGCAGTCCCTACCCGACCTACACCCGGGACAGGTTCGATGGCTACACCTTC	CASSPYPTYTRDRFDGYTF
few	TRBD2	TRBV7-6	TRBJ2-7	TGTGCCAGCAGCCCGACTAGCAAACGATTCGAGCAGTACTTC	CASSPTSKRFEQYF
.	.	TRBV5-4	TRBJ2-1	TGTGCCAGCAGCTTGGTAGTATTGGGTACCTACAATGAGCAGTTCTTC	CASSLVVLGTYNEQFF
.	TRBD1	TRBV27	TRBJ1-1	TGTGCCAGCAGAAGTCAGACAGGGTCGTACACTGAAGCTTTCTTT	CASRSQTGSYTEAFF
.	.	TRBV7-3	TRBJ1-1	TGTGCCAGCAGCTTTGGGGGGAACACTGAAGCTTTCTTT	CASSFGGNTEAFF
once	.	TRBV7-2	TRBJ2-3	TGTGCCAGCAGACAGAGCGGACGGGTTAGCACAGATACGCAGTATTTT	CASRQSGRVSTDTQYF
.	.	TRBV29-1	TRBJ1-1	TGCAGCGTTGTTGTCGAGAGCACTGAAGCTTTCTTT	CSVVVESTEAFF
.	.	TRBV30	TRBJ2-3	TGTGCCTGGGGTCTCGGAGATACGCAGTATTTT	CAWGLGDTQYF
.	TRBD2	TRBV7-2	TRBJ2-3	TGTGCCAGCAGCTTCCTAGGACTAGCGGGGTCTAGTTCCTATACGCAGTATTTT	CASSFLGLAGSSSYTQYF
.	.	TRBV6-5	TRBJ2-5	TGTGCCAGCAGTCTCCAGGAGGGGGCGAAAGAGACCCAGTACTTC	CASSLQEGAKETQYF
once	.	TRBV18	TRBJ1-4	TGTGCCAGCTCACCAACTCGGTTCGTGACAGAAAATGAAAAACTGTTTTTT	CASSPTRFVTENEKLFF
.	TRBD1	TRBV7-3	TRBJ2-3	TGTGCCAGCAGCCTTATGGACAGGGTAACAGATACGCAGTATTTT	CASSLMDRVTDTQYF
.	.	TRBV30	TRBJ2-7	TGTGCCTGCAAGGGCTTCCACGAGCAGTACTTC	CACKGFHEQYF